Shown below are 22 T cell receptor beta chains from a single sample sequenced in a study of blood T cell repertoires in COVID-19 (dated by TCRdb to 2020 to 2022). The library was obtained by the immunoSEQ multiplex PCR assay. Entries here come from immuneACCESS through TCRdb and include only in-frame sequences with V and J called. Some clones fail to appear in such tables; in the studies checked, an unresolved V gene covers under half of the shortfall, and the cause of the remainder is unknown. The sample table records under 550,000 clones; around nine tenths of these occur just once. The top ten clonotypes cover roughly 0.78% of the sample. The sample comprised peripheral blood. The receptors here all came from a man between 18 and 29 years old with COVID-19, enrolled during active disease.

The V call is TRBV2, the J call TRBJ1-2; perhaps TRBD1 as D (5 bases). There are 13 residues in the CDR3. CDR1 and CDR2 from the germline V gene are SNHLY and FYNNEI. V lost 5 bases and J 6 bases, leaving 13 bases between the germline ends. This CDR3 reads CASSLTGTNGYTF. The CDR3 DNA is TGTGCCAGCAGTCTAACCGGGACTAATGGCTACACCTTC.

The chain couples TRBV6-1 to TRBJ1-5, with 8 bases lining up with TRBD1. The V and J ends lost 3 bases and 1 base, in that order; junction bases with no gene match: 8. The V gene's germline CDR1 is MNHNS and CDR2 SASEGT. This CDR3 spans 17 amino acids. CDR3 sequence: CASSDPTGVGSNQPQHF. The CDR3 DNA follows: TGTGCCAGCAGTGATCCGACAGGGGTGGGAAGCAATCAGCCCCAGCATTTT.

The J gene is TRBJ1-4, the V gene TRBV5-6; a possible D gene is TRBD1 (6 bases). Germline V gene data show CDR1 as SGHDT and CDR2 as YYEEEE. This CDR3 is built from 14 residues. V lost 0 bases, J lost 9 bases, and 12 bases lay in between. DNA for the CDR3: TGTGCCAGCAGCTTGGGGGCGGGGGCGAAAAAACTGTTTTTT. Its protein product is CASSLGAGAKKLFF. The variable domain in full, completed from reference TRBV5-6 and TRBJ1-4, reads DAGVTQSPTHLIKTRGQQVTLRCSPKSGHDTVSWYQQALGQGPQFIFQYYEEEERQRGNFPDRFSGHQFPNYSSELNVNALLLGDSALYLCASSLGAGAKKLFFGSGTQLSVL.

V is TRBV6-5 and J is TRBJ2-7; possibly TRBD1 for D (6 bases). The V end lost 2 bases, the J end lost 6 bases, and 14 bases lay between the germline ends. The CDR3 has 14 residues. Germline V CDR1 and CDR2: MNHEY, SVGAGI. CDR3 sequence: CASSYASTGTEQYF. CDR3 sequence (DNA): TGTGCCAGCAGTTACGCTTCCACAGGGACCGAGCAGTACTTC.

The gene calls are TRBV5-1 and TRBJ2-7; 8 nucleotides line up with TRBD1. The germline V gene encodes CDR1 SGHRS and CDR2 YFSETQ. The CDR3 length is 14 residues. With V trimmed by 2 bases and J by 1 base, 2 bases remained unmatched. CDR3 region: CASSFGTGSYEQYF. In DNA form, the CDR3 reads TGCGCCAGCAGCTTCGGGACAGGTTCCTACGAGCAGTACTTC.

The chain combines TRBV4-1 with TRBJ2-1, with D possibly being TRBD2 (6 bases). Between the trimmed V and J ends, which lost 5 bases and 8 bases, there was a span of 10 bases. Germline lookup yields CDR1 MGHRA and CDR2 YSYEKL. The CDR3 totals 12 residues. CDR3 residues: CASSGTLHEQFF. The CDR3 DNA reads as TGCGCCAGCAGCGGGACTTTACATGAGCAGTTCTTC.

The chain recombines TRBV7-9 with TRBJ2-7; 9 bases align to TRBD1. The CDR3 is made up of 13 amino acids. Per germline, CDR1 SEHNR and CDR2 FQNEAQ (reference sequence). Germline trimming cut 6 bases from V and 5 bases from J; bases unmatched to any gene: 5. Here the CDR3 reads CASRWDRVDEQYF. The CDR3 DNA is TGTGCCAGCAGGTGGGACAGGGTTGACGAGCAGTACTTC.

In regard to this clone: This same CDR3 is encoded by further DNA sequences in the sample. The chain couples TRBV3-1 (or the pseudogene TRBV3-2) to TRBJ2-7; 9 positions match TRBD1. This CDR3 has 13 amino acids. CDR1 is LGHDT, CDR2 YNNKEL, per germline (reference sequence). Trimming removed 6 bases from V and 4 bases from J; junction bases left unmatched: 4. CDR3 protein: CASSRGQGYEQYF. CDR3 in DNA: TGTGCCAGCAGTCGAGGACAGGGGTACGAGCAGTACTTC.

The rearrangement uses TRBV7-2 and TRBJ2-3; D is uncertain. Trimming left V 5 bases short and J 1 base short, with 19 bases between. This CDR3 region has 17 residues. Looked up from germline, CDR1 is SGHTA and CDR2 is FQGNSA. The CDR3 sequence: CASSLLLLLSGTDTQYF. As DNA, the CDR3 is TGTGCCAGCAGCCTCCTACTGTTGCTGAGTGGCACAGATACGCAGTATTTT.

The chain recombines TRBV14 with TRBJ2-1; 9 nucleotides match TRBD2. V shed 0 bases, J shed 6 bases, and the junction held 6 bases outside the gene matches. The CDR3 length is 16 residues. Germline CDR1 and CDR2: SGHDN and FVKESK. CDR3 region: CASSQERLAGTNEQFF. CDR3 DNA sequence: TGTGCCAGCAGCCAAGAAAGGCTAGCGGGGACCAATGAGCAGTTCTTC. The entire variable domain, with the rest obtained from reference TRBV14 and TRBJ2-1, is as follows: EAGVTQFPSHSVIEKGQTVTLRCDPISGHDNLYWYRRVMGKEIKFLLHFVKESKQDESGMPNNRFLAERTGGTYSTLKVQPAELEDSGVYFCASSQERLAGTNEQFFGPGTRLTVL.

The genes are TRBV5-1 and TRBJ2-7, with 7 bases lining up with TRBD2. J gave up 3 bases and V 0 bases, and 6 bases lay outside the gene matches. The CDR3 consists of 15 residues. Germline CDR1 reads SGHRS; CDR2 reads YFSETQ. The CDR3 nucleotides read TGCGCCAGCAGCTTGGCCAATGGCGGGAGCTACGAGCAGTACTTC. It yields the protein CASSLANGGSYEQYF.

The V and J genes are TRBV7-9 and TRBJ2-1, with 7 bases fitting TRBD2. Looked up from germline, CDR1 is SEHNR and CDR2 is FQNEAQ (reference sequence). Germline trimming cut 5 bases from V and 6 bases from J; bases unmatched to any gene: 10. This CDR3 spans 15 amino acids. The CDR3 DNA follows: TGTGCCAGCAGCCCCGGACTAGGCGCGGGCAATGAGCAGTTCTTC. Protein: CASSPGLGAGNEQFF.

J is TRBJ1-5 and V is TRBV2; 8 bases agree with TRBD1. V was clipped by 7 bases and J by 2 bases; unmatched bases: 7. This CDR3 contains 15 residues. From germline, CDR1 is SNHLY and CDR2 FYNNEI. The CDR3 loop is CASKLTGQGNQPQHF. The CDR3 nucleotides read TGTGCCAGCAAGTTGACGGGACAGGGCAATCAGCCCCAGCATTTT. The full variable domain, completed using reference TRBV2 and TRBJ1-5, is EPEVTQTPSHQVTQMGQEVILRCVPISNHLYFYWYRQILGQKVEFLVSFYNNEISEKSEIFDDQFSVERPDGSNFTLKIRSTKLEDSAMYFCASKLTGQGNQPQHFGDGTRLSIL.

This clone was seen only once. This chain uses TRBV5-6 with TRBJ1-5; D uncertain. V lost 0 bases and J 1 base, leaving 8 bases between the germline ends. This CDR3 has 15 amino acids. Germline V gene lookup returns CDR1 SGHDT and CDR2 YYEEEE. The CDR3 sequence: CASSLGAGSNQPQHF. For the CDR3, the DNA is TGTGCCAGCAGCTTGGGTGCAGGAAGCAATCAGCCCCAGCATTTT.

The chain couples TRBV27 to TRBJ1-1, with 11 bases identical to TRBD1. This CDR3 has 19 amino acids. Losses at the gene ends were 1 base for V and 5 bases for J; bases not matched to a gene: 15. Germline V gene data show CDR1 as MNHEY and CDR2 as SMNVEV (reference sequence). DNA of the CDR3: TGTGCCAGCAGTTTATTCCCCTACCCACGGACAGGGGGCTATACTGAAGCTTTCTTT. It specifies CASSLFPYPRTGGYTEAFF.

This chain uses TRBV18 with TRBJ1-6; maybe TRBD1 (6 bases). The germline V and J ends were trimmed by 2 bases and 0 bases, with 11 bases remaining between them. Per the germline V gene, CDR1 is KGHSH and CDR2 is LQKENI. The CDR3 spans 17 residues. This CDR3 is CASSPSGQISYNSPLHF. CDR3 nucleotide sequence: TGTGCCAGCTCACCATCTGGACAGATCTCCTATAATTCACCCCTCCACTTT.

The genes are TRBV7-8 and TRBJ2-5; the match to TRBD2 covers 8 bases. V trimming: 8 bases; J trimming: 0 bases; junction bases outside the gene matches: 11. The CDR3 covers 16 residues. Per germline, CDR1 SGHVS and CDR2 FQNEAQ. The CDR3 DNA sequence: TGTGCCAGCGAGGTTTTTAGCGGGGCCCACCAAGAGACCCAGTACTTC. It encodes CASEVFSGAHQETQYF.

The V and J genes are TRBV2 and TRBJ2-1; perhaps TRBD2 as D (6 bases). Trimming took off 4 bases at V and 4 bases at J, with 14 bases between the two ends. Germline V gives CDR1 SNHLY, CDR2 FYNNEI. CDR3 length: 15 residues. The chain's CDR3 is CASSVPGLGYNEQFF. Here the CDR3 DNA reads TGTGCCAGCAGTGTACCGGGACTGGGATACAATGAGCAGTTCTTC.

The genes are TRBV9 and TRBJ2-2; TRBD2 is a possible D gene (7 bases). CDR3 length: 17 amino acids. Germline CDR1 SGDLS, CDR2 YYNGEE. Trimming took 3 bases from V and 2 from J, leaving 17 bases between them. CDR3 nucleotides: TGTGCCAGCAGCGATTCGGGCGGGGGCCCCAACACCGGGGAGCTGTTTTTT. It encodes CASSDSGGGPNTGELFF.

This sequence joins TRBV14 and TRBJ2-3; maybe TRBD2 (6 bases). The germline V gene has CDR1 SGHDN and CDR2 FVKESK. V was clipped by 8 bases and J by 0 bases, with 15 bases between them. The CDR3 length is 15 residues. The CDR3 loop reads CASAAGGASTDTQYF. CDR3 in DNA: TGTGCCAGCGCGGCGGGCGGGGCTAGCACAGATACGCAGTATTTT. The full variable domain, its missing parts supplied by reference TRBV14 and TRBJ2-3, is EAGVTQFPSHSVIEKGQTVTLRCDPISGHDNLYWYRRVMGKEIKFLLHFVKESKQDESGMPNNRFLAERTGGTYSTLKVQPAELEDSGVYFCASAAGGASTDTQYFGPGTRLTVL.

The chain links TRBV3-1 (or the pseudogene TRBV3-2) to TRBJ1-1, with D unclear. Deletions cut 3 bases from V and 6 bases from J, with 14 bases between. This CDR3 is built from 14 residues. Germline CDR1 LGHDT, CDR2 YNNKEL (reference sequence). The CDR3 sequence: CASSQLDIGPEAFF. In nucleotides, the CDR3 is TGTGCCAGCAGCCAGTTAGACATTGGCCCTGAAGCTTTCTTT.

This chain uses TRBV27 with TRBJ2-6; no firm D call. V was trimmed by 3 bases and J by 3 bases, leaving 6 bases between them. Germline V gene data show CDR1 as MNHEY and CDR2 as SMNVEV (reference sequence). There are 14 residues in the CDR3. CDR3 sequence: CASSFSRGANVLTF. The CDR3 nucleotides read TGTGCCAGCAGTTTTTCCCGTGGGGCCAACGTCCTGACTTTC.